This TCR beta chain was obtained from a study of blood T cells in healthy people across ages. Study as a whole: Capture by template switching was about one barcoded beta molecule per two T cells.

The study recruited healthy Caucasian donors from Russia who were aged about 6 to 90. There are 15 residues in the CDR3. CDR1 is MDHEN and CDR2 is SYDVKM in the germline V gene. V dropped 5 bases and J dropped 5; count of bases not matched to a gene: 9. Findings and caveats of the study: Because sorting was not performed, PBMCs prevented conclusive naive versus antigen-experienced comparison. More naive CD4+ cells and higher diversity marked long-lived donors relative to aged donors.

About this clonotype itself: Its antigen remains unidentified.

Combining a sample-barcoded 5' primer with a J-beta primer mix, a second PCR ran for about 6 to 12 cycles. TCRdb called the 5' RACE reads again in MiXCR, with one record for every CDR3 protein. The repertoire has 1,100,000 or so distinct CDR3 sequences, under 45% of them found once; the top ten carry over 15%. Material: blood. This sequence originates from a woman in her fifties or sixties in good health. The chain links TRBV28 to TRBJ1-2, with 9 bases aligning to TRBD1. The CDR3 nucleotides are TGTGCCAGCAGTCCGCTGACAGGGGGAGTTTATGGCTACACCTTC. As protein: CASSPLTGGVYGYTF.